This TCR beta chain was retrieved from a study of blood T cells in healthy people across ages. CDR1 and CDR2 from the germline V gene are DFQATT and SNEGSKA (reference sequence). The CDR3 runs 14 residues. V lost 3 bases, J lost 7 bases, and 19 bases lay in between. Findings and caveats of the study: The authors considered diversity estimates from one million T cells to be underestimates.

As for this clonotype: Antigen specificity is unknown.

The second PCR ran roughly 7 to 12 cycles with a sample-barcoded 5' primer and J-beta primers. TCRdb reanalysed the 5' RACE reads using MiXCR and keeps one entry per CDR3 protein. Found here are 1,800,000 or so distinct CDR3 sequences, roughly 43% of them singletons; the top ten hold approximately 22%. What was sequenced was blood. The receptor's source is a human donor in good health. The rearrangement joins TRBV20-1 to TRBJ2-7; perhaps TRBD2 as D (7 bases). This chain's CDR3 is CSARAGGPINEQYF. The CDR3 DNA follows: TGCAGTGCTAGGGCCGGGGGGCCAATCAATGAGCAGTACTTC.